The rows below give T cell receptor beta chains drawn from one sample of a study of ipilimumab plus nivolumab after autologous stem cell transplantation. The repertoire was sequenced with immunoSEQ multiplex PCR; TCRdb's copy has only in-frame clones and lacks some. The sample records 10,000 to 15,000 clones, 73% being singletons. The specimen was PBMCs, collected in a trial of ipilimumab plus nivolumab as post-transplant consolidation. The origin of the receptors is a male donor with diffuse large B-cell lymphoma. Each CDR3 is given with its conserved first and last residue. D genes are given only for firm matches. Size is stated for part of the rows, as once, few or many counts, or as a class when the clone is expanded.

cdr3_aa: CASSPTKETQYF
cdr3_nt: TGTGCCAGCTCACCAACGAAAGAGACCCAGTACTTC
clone_size: once
d_call: .
v_call: TRBV18
j_call: TRBJ2-5

cdr3_aa: CASRKQGAPKNIQYF
cdr3_nt: TGTGCCAGCAGGAAACAGGGGGCCCCCAAAAACATTCAGTACTTC
clone_size: once
d_call: TRBD1
v_call: TRBV28
j_call: TRBJ2-4

cdr3_aa: CASSVTGGTADTQYF
cdr3_nt: TGTGCCAGCAGCGTCACAGGGGGAACGGCAGATACGCAGTATTTT
clone_size: few
d_call: TRBD1
v_call: TRBV11-3
j_call: TRBJ2-3

cdr3_aa: CASSQDWAWRGGFADTQYF
cdr3_nt: TGCGCCAGCAGCCAAGATTGGGCCTGGCGGGGGGGCTTCGCAGATACGCAGTATTTT
clone_size: .
d_call: TRBD2
v_call: TRBV4-3
j_call: TRBJ2-3

cdr3_aa: CSVEDGQAFGGTEAFF
cdr3_nt: TGCAGCGTTGAAGATGGGCAGGCCTTTGGAGGCACTGAAGCTTTCTTT
clone_size: .
d_call: .
v_call: TRBV29-1
j_call: TRBJ1-1

cdr3_aa: CASSFTGAPGTEAFF
cdr3_nt: TGCGCCAGCAGTTTTACAGGGGCCCCGGGCACTGAAGCTTTCTTT
clone_size: .
d_call: TRBD1
v_call: TRBV5-1
j_call: TRBJ1-1

cdr3_aa: CATRDLGGVETQYF
cdr3_nt: TGTGCCACGAGAGATCTAGGCGGGGTGGAGACCCAGTACTTC
clone_size: .
d_call: .
v_call: TRBV19
j_call: TRBJ2-5

cdr3_aa: CASSYSRDSTYNEQFF
cdr3_nt: TGTGCCAGCAGTTACTCGAGGGACAGCACATACAATGAGCAGTTCTTC
clone_size: .
d_call: TRBD1
v_call: TRBV6-5
j_call: TRBJ2-1

cdr3_aa: CASSSEKFQGRYEQYF
cdr3_nt: TGTGCCAGCAGCTCCGAAAAGTTCCAGGGGAGGTACGAGCAGTACTTC
clone_size: .
d_call: .
v_call: TRBV7-2
j_call: TRBJ2-7

cdr3_aa: CASSLARGMWNEQYF
cdr3_nt: TGTGCCAGCAGCTTAGCCCGGGGCATGTGGAACGAGCAGTACTTC
clone_size: .
d_call: .
v_call: TRBV7-9
j_call: TRBJ2-7

cdr3_aa: CASSLRPGPNYGYTF
cdr3_nt: TGTGCCAGCAGCTTACGACCGGGACCTAACTATGGCTACACCTTC
clone_size: .
d_call: .
v_call: TRBV14
j_call: TRBJ1-2

cdr3_aa: CASSSPWKPTGELFF
cdr3_nt: TGTGCCAGTAGTTCCCCGTGGAAGCCCACCGGGGAGCTGTTTTTT
clone_size: .
d_call: .
v_call: TRBV19
j_call: TRBJ2-2

cdr3_aa: CASSVGRGGRGVDTQYF
cdr3_nt: TGTGCCAGCAGCGTAGGGCGGGGGGGCCGTGGTGTAGATACGCAGTATTTT
clone_size: once
d_call: TRBD2
v_call: TRBV9
j_call: TRBJ2-3

cdr3_aa: CASRGVNYGYTF
cdr3_nt: TGTGCCAGCAGGGGCGTTAACTATGGCTACACCTTC
clone_size: .
d_call: .
v_call: TRBV2
j_call: TRBJ1-2

cdr3_aa: CASSIGLQDNVYF
cdr3_nt: TGTGCCAGTAGTATAGGTCTCCAAGATAATGTGTATTTT
clone_size: .
d_call: .
v_call: TRBV19
j_call: TRBJ2-3

cdr3_aa: CASSLRAWSGTGTSGRVEETQYF
cdr3_nt: TGTGCCAGCAGCTTAAGGGCCTGGAGTGGGACCGGGACTAGCGGGAGGGTGGAAGAGACCCAGTACTTC
clone_size: .
d_call: TRBD2
v_call: TRBV7-3
j_call: TRBJ2-5

cdr3_aa: CASSLGGSYGYTF
cdr3_nt: TGTGCCAGCAGCTTAGGGGGCAGCTATGGCTACACCTTC
clone_size: .
d_call: .
v_call: TRBV7-8
j_call: TRBJ1-2

cdr3_aa: CASSLDRAGYTF
cdr3_nt: TGTGCCAGCTCACTGGACAGGGCTGGCTACACCTTC
clone_size: .
d_call: TRBD1
v_call: TRBV18
j_call: TRBJ1-2

cdr3_aa: CASSPMTGMGTEAFF
cdr3_nt: TGTGCCAGCTCACCTATGACAGGGATGGGCACTGAAGCTTTCTTT
clone_size: .
d_call: TRBD1
v_call: TRBV18
j_call: TRBJ1-1

cdr3_aa: CASSLEGLTPRQGEQFF
cdr3_nt: TGTGCCAGCAGCTTAGAAGGGTTGACGCCCCGCCAAGGTGAGCAGTTCTTC
clone_size: once
d_call: .
v_call: TRBV7-2
j_call: TRBJ2-1

cdr3_aa: CASSLATGFPDTQYF
cdr3_nt: TGCGCCAGCAGCTTGGCGACAGGGTTCCCAGATACGCAGTATTTT
clone_size: .
d_call: TRBD1
v_call: TRBV5-1
j_call: TRBJ2-3

cdr3_aa: CASSHTGYNEQFF
cdr3_nt: TGCGCCAGCAGCCACACAGGGTACAATGAGCAGTTCTTC
clone_size: .
d_call: .
v_call: TRBV4-1
j_call: TRBJ2-1

cdr3_aa: CASSIDTRGSAEAFF
cdr3_nt: TGTGCCAGTAGTATAGATACCAGAGGGTCGGCTGAAGCTTTCTTT
clone_size: .
d_call: .
v_call: TRBV19
j_call: TRBJ1-1

cdr3_aa: CASSPSRTDTQYF
cdr3_nt: TGTGCCAGCAGCCCGTCTAGGACAGATACGCAGTATTTT
clone_size: .
d_call: .
v_call: TRBV16
j_call: TRBJ2-3

cdr3_aa: CASSASGRGTGELFF
cdr3_nt: TGTGCCAGCAGCGCGAGCGGGAGAGGAACCGGGGAGCTGTTTTTT
clone_size: once
d_call: TRBD2
v_call: TRBV9
j_call: TRBJ2-2